The sequence of this T cell receptor (beta chain) was determined in a study of technical replicates of blood from a handful of donors. Repertoires were generated with immunoSEQ multiplex PCR, while TCRdb's copy carries only in-frame clones and drops some. Counted here are around 84,000 clones, 95% to 98% occurring once; the ten biggest clones make up less than 0.2%. The CDR3 spans 14 residues. This receptor was obtained from a human donor in good health. Material for sequencing was T cells isolated from PBMCs. The rearrangement links TRBV21-1 to TRBJ2-7; the table calls TRBD1, which could not be checked here. TRBV21-1 is a pseudogene. The CDR3 bases are TGTGCCAGCAGCAAACAGGGGTCCCCCTACGAGCAGTACTTC. Translating it yields CASSKQGSPYEQYF.